This TCR beta chain was captured by sequencing in a study of T cells after yellow fever vaccination. Study-wide results and limits: Across the CD4 and CD8 compartments, a small share of clonotypes was present in both. At 95% to 98% for CD4 and almost 90% for CD8, most primary-vaccination clones showed up again after the booster.

This CDR3 comprises 14 residues. CDR1 is GTSNPN and CDR2 is SVGIG in the germline V gene (reference sequence). The trim removed 0 bases at V and 7 bases at J, leaving 7 bases unmatched. This clonotype was counted at least ten times. What it recognizes is unknown. One entry per CDR3 protein results from TCRdb running MiXCR on the 5' RACE reads. The sample holds about 310,000 distinct CDR3 sequences, around 3.9% seen once. The clonotype originates from a man aged 18 to 35 who received the YFV17D yellow fever vaccine. Sequencing was performed on PBMCs, taken on the day of the yellow fever booster vaccination. This sequence joins TRBV30 and TRBJ2-5; 8 bases are a match to TRBD1. CDR3 in amino acids: CAWSVGGGTGTQYF. CDR3 sequence (DNA): TGTGCCTGGAGTGTAGGAGGTGGGACAGGGACCCAGTACTTC. The full variable domain, rest sourced from reference TRBV30 and TRBJ2-5, is SQTIHQWPATLVQPVGSPLSLECTVEGTSNPNLYWYRQAAGRGLQLLFYSVGIGQISSEVPQNLSASRPQDRQFILSSKKLLLSDSGFYLCAWSVGGGTGTQYFGPGTRLLVL.